This T cell receptor (beta chain) was retrieved from a study of PD-1 blockade in classical Hodgkin lymphoma. A remark on this clone: Antigen unknown.

J lost 4 bases, V lost 5 bases, and 2 bases had no gene match. Germline-derived CDR1 and CDR2 are SEHNR and FQNEAQ (reference sequence). This CDR3 has 14 residues. Study-wide findings and caveats: Although disease activity or prior therapy may be involved, causes of the repertoire differences remain undefined. According to reports, newly diagnosed patients had lower baseline TCR diversity than healthy donors, and relapsed/refractory patients had lower baseline TCR diversity still.

Indicated time point: newly diagnosed, previously untreated cHL patient sample. Acting as the comparison were PBMCs from newly diagnosed, untreated classical Hodgkin lymphoma. Clones were sequenced by immunoSEQ multiplex PCR, and TCRdb holds only the in-frame ones, with some missing. The sample records approximately 47,000 clones, about nine tenths being singletons. The chain joins TRBV7-9 to TRBJ1-5, with TRBD1 matching 10 bases. The sequence came from a human donor with classical Hodgkin lymphoma. The specimen was peripheral blood mononuclear cells (PBMCs). CDR3 residues: CASSRTGGNQPQHF. The DNA of the CDR3 is TGTGCCAGCAGCCGGACAGGGGGGAATCAGCCCCAGCATTTT.